The sequence of this T cell receptor beta chain was determined in a study of T cell clonality in common variable immunodeficiency. This CDR3 spans 12 amino acids. Germline V gives CDR1 LNHDA, CDR2 SQIVND (reference sequence). The V end was cut by 5 bases, the J end by 1 base, with 6 bases between. The sample holds many counts of this clone. The CDR3 end is not reached by the read, which stops 3 residues before it; the germline J gene fills it in. Clones were sequenced by immunoSEQ multiplex PCR, and TCRdb holds only the in-frame ones, with some missing. This sample comprises around 34,000 clones, none seen once only.

The V call is TRBV19, the J call TRBJ2-7; D is unresolved. The specimen was peripheral blood mononuclear cells. The sequence was collected from a person aged 18-70 years in good health. CDR3 DNA, as far as it was read: TGTGCCAGTAGTGCTAATTCCTACGAG. Protein product: CASSANSYE. The whole CDR3 sequence is CASSANSYEQYF.